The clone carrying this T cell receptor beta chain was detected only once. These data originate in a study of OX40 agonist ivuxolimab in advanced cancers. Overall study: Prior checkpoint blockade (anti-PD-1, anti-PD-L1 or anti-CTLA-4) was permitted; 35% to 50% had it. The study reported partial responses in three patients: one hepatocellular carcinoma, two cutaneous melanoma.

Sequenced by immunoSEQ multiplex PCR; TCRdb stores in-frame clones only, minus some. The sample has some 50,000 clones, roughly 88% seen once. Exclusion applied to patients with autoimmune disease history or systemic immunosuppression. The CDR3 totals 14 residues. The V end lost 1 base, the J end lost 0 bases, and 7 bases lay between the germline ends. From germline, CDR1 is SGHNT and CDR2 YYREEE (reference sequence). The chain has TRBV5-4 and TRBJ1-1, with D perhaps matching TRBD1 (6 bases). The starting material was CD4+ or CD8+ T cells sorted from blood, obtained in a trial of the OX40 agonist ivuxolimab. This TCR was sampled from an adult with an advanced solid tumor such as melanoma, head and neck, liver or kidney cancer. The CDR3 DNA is TGTGCCAGCAGCTTGCAGGGGATGAACACTGAAGCTTTCTTT. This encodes CASSLQGMNTEAFF. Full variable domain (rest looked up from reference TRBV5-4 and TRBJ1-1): ETGVTQSPTHLIKTRGQQVTLRCSSQSGHNTVSWYQQALGQGPQFIFQYYREEENGRGNFPPRFSGLQFPNYSSELNVNALELDDSALYLCASSLQGMNTEAFFGQGTRLTVV.